One sample yielded the 5 T cell receptor beta chains listed below, sequenced in a study of spatial heterogeneity in lung cancer. Points from the study as a whole: Expanded intratumoral alpha and beta TCR counts tracked tumor mutation counts.

One entry per CDR3 protein, called by TCRdb with MiXCR from the 5' RACE reads. The profile shows approximately 3,500 distinct CDR3 sequences, roughly 8.3% of them singletons. Their cognate antigens are unknown. Described time point: sample taken at primary tumor resection. The input for sequencing was lung tumor tissue, taken at surgery. Receptors were obtained from a male donor with early-stage non-small cell lung cancer.

This clonotype was seen repeatedly, ten times or more. This chain connects TRBV20-1 to TRBJ2-5, with 8 bases identical to TRBD2. J gave up 3 bases and V 4 bases, and 10 bases lay outside the gene matches. The germline V gene has CDR1 DFQATT and CDR2 SNEGSKA (reference sequence). This CDR3 comprises 15 residues. CDR3 sequence reads: CSAIREGTREETQYF. CDR3 nucleotides: TGCAGTGCTATTCGGGAGGGGACTAGGGAAGAGACCCAGTACTTC.

By sample fraction, this clonotype is medium-sized. The gene calls are TRBV5-1 and TRBJ2-1, with D unresolved. The CDR3 is 15 residues long. Germline V gives CDR1 SGHRS, CDR2 YFSETQ. V lost 0 bases and J lost 0, with 7 bases in between. The CDR3 DNA follows: TGCGCCAGCAGCTTGGACTTGAGCTCCTACAATGAGCAGTTCTTC. Translating gives CASSLDLSSYNEQFF.

This clonotype is termed medium-sized (0.01 to 0.1%). The chain joins TRBV12-3 or TRBV12-4 to TRBJ1-2, with no clear D. Trimming pared 6 bases from V and 2 bases from J, leaving 13 bases between. CDR3 length: 14 amino acids. The CDR3 loop reads CASRPGAQNYGYTF. DNA for the CDR3: TGTGCCAGCAGGCCGGGCGCGCAGAACTATGGCTACACCTTC.

This clonotype showed up many times. The chain links TRBV2 to TRBJ2-1, with 10 bases fitting TRBD2. Germline-derived CDR1 and CDR2 are SNHLY and FYNNEI. The CDR3 consists of 14 residues. V gave up 7 bases and J gave up 7 bases; unmatched junction bases: 7. DNA for the CDR3: TGTGCCAGCATTCCTAGCGGGGGAGGGAATGAGCAGTTCTTC. Translation gives CASIPSGGGNEQFF.

The table lists this clonotype with many counts. The chain employs TRBV9 and TRBJ2-5, with TRBD1 as a possible D gene (6 bases). V lost 3 bases and J lost 3, with 15 bases in between. Germline V gene lookup returns CDR1 SGDLS and CDR2 YYNGEE. The CDR3 has 15 residues. The CDR3 is CASSDSGTLKETQYF. The CDR3 coding sequence is TGTGCCAGCAGCGATTCCGGGACACTAAAAGAGACCCAGTACTTC. Drawing the rest from reference TRBV9 and TRBJ2-5, the complete variable domain is DSGVTQTPKHLITATGQRVTLRCSPRSGDLSVYWYQQSLDQGLQFLIQYYNGEERAKGNILERFSAQQFPDLHSELNLSSLELGDSALYFCASSDSGTLKETQYFGPGTRLLVL.